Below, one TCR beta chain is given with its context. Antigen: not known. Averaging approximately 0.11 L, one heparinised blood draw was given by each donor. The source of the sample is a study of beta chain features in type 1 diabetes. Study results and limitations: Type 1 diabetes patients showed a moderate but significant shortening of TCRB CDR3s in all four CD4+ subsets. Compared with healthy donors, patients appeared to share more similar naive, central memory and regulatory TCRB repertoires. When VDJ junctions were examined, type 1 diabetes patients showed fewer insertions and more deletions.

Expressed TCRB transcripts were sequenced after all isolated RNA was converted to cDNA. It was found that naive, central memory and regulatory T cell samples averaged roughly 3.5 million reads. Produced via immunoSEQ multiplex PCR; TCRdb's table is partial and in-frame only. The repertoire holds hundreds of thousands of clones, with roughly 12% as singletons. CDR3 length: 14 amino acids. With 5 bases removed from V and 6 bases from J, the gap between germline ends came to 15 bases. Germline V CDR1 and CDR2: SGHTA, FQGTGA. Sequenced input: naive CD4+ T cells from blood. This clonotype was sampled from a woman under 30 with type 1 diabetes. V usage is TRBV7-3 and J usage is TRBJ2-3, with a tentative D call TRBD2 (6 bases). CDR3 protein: CASSSGFDGDTQYF. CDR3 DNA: TGTGCCAGCAGCAGCGGGTTTGATGGGGATACGCAGTATTTT.